This T cell receptor (beta chain) was obtained from a study of T cell changes during pregnancy in multiple sclerosis. CDR1 is MGHDK, CDR2 SYGVNS, per germline. CDR3 length equals 15 residues. Trimming took 2 bases from V and 1 from J, leaving 12 bases between them. The method was immunoSEQ multiplex PCR; TCRdb's version includes in-frame clones alone and lacks a portion of them. Here the sample spans 73,000 or so clones, more than 80% being singletons. The sequence derives from a female donor with multiple sclerosis, enrolled in a pregnancy study. The specimen was peripheral blood, collected in the second trimester of pregnancy. The V call is TRBV25-1, the J call TRBJ2-7; TRBD1 might be the D (7 bases). DNA of the CDR3: TGTGCCAGCAGTGAAGCGGGACAGCTATCCTACGAGCAGTACTTC. The encoded protein is CASSEAGQLSYEQYF.